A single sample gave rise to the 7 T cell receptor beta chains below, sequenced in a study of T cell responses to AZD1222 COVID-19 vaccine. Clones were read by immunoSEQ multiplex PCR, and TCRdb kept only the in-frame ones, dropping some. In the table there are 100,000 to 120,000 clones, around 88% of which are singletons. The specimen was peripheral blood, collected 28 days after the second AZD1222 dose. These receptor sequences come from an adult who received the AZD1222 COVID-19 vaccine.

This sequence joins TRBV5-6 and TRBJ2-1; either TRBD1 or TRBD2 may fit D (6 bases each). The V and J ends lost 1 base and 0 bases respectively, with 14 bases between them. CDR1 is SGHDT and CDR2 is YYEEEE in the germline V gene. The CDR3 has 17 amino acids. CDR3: CASSLSGGRISYNEQFF. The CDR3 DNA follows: TGTGCCAGCAGCTTGTCCGGGGGCCGGATCTCCTACAATGAGCAGTTCTTC. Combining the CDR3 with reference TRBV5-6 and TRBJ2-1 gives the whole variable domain DAGVTQSPTHLIKTRGQQVTLRCSPKSGHDTVSWYQQALGQGPQFIFQYYEEEERQRGNFPDRFSGHQFPNYSSELNVNALLLGDSALYLCASSLSGGRISYNEQFFGPGTRLTVL.

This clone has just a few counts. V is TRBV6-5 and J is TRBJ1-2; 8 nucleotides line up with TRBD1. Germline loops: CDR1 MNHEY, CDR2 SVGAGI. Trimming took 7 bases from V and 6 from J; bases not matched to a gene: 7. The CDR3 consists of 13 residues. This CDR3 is CASKTRDRNGYTF. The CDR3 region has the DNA TGTGCCAGCAAAACCCGGGACAGGAATGGCTACACCTTC.

CDR3 bases: TGTGCCAGCAGCTTAGCGCCTAGCGGGGTCTTTGAGCAGTTCTTC. It specifies CASSLAPSGVFEQFF. The rearrangement joins TRBV7-2 to TRBJ2-1, with TRBD2 identical over 9 bases. V dropped 0 bases and J dropped 9; count of bases not matched to a gene: 6. Germline V gene sequence: CDR1 SGHTA, CDR2 FQGNSA. The CDR3 is 15 amino acids.

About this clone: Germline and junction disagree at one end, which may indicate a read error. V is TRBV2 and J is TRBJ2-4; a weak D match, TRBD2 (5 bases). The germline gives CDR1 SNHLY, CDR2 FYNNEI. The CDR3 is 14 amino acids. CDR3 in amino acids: CASREGLPGNIQYF. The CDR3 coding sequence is TGTGCCAGCAGGGAAGGACTCCCGGGAAACATTCAGTACTTC.

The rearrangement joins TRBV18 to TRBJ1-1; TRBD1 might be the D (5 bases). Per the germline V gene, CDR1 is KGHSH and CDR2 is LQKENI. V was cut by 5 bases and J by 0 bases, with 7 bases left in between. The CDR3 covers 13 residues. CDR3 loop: CASSGGMNTEAFF. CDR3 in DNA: TGTGCCAGCTCAGGGGGAATGAACACTGAAGCTTTCTTT. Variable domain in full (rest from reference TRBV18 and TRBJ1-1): NAGVMQNPRHLVRRRGQEARLRCSPMKGHSHVYWYRQLPEEGLKFMVYLQKENIIDESGMPKERFSAEFPKEGPSILRIQQVVRGDSAAYFCASSGGMNTEAFFGQGTRLTVV.

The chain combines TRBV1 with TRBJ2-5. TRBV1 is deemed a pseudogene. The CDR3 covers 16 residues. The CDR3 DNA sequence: TGCACCAGCAGCCAAGAAGACGGTCCCACCGCAGAGACCCAGTACTTC. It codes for CTSSQEDGPTAETQYF.

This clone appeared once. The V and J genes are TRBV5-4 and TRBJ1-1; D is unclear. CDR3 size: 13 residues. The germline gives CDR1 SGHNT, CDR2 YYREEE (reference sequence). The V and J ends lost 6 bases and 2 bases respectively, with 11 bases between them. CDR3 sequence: CASTSAGNTEAFF. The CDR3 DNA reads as TGTGCCAGCACCTCGGCAGGCAACACTGAAGCTTTCTTT. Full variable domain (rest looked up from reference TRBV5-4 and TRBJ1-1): ETGVTQSPTHLIKTRGQQVTLRCSSQSGHNTVSWYQQALGQGPQFIFQYYREEENGRGNFPPRFSGLQFPNYSSELNVNALELDDSALYLCASTSAGNTEAFFGQGTRLTVV.